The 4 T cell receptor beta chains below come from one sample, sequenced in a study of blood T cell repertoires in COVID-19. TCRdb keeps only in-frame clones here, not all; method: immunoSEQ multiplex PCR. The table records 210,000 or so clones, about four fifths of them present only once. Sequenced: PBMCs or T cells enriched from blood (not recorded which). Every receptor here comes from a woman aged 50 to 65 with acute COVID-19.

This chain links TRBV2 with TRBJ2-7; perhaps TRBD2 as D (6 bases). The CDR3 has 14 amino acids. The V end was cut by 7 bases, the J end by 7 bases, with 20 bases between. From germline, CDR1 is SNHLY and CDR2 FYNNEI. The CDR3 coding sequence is TGTGCCAGCAACTCTCGCGGAGGGTTGGAAGAGCAGTACTTC. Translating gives CASNSRGGLEEQYF.

The CDR3 bases are TGCGCCAGCAGCCTACAGGGATCGGGGGAGACCCAGTACTTC. The encoded protein is CASSLQGSGETQYF. V gene TRBV10-2 combines with J gene TRBJ2-5; tentative D call: TRBD1 (6 bases). Germline V CDR1 and CDR2: WSHSY, SAAADI. The CDR3 runs 14 residues. V lost 6 bases to trimming and J lost 5 bases, with 16 bases between them.

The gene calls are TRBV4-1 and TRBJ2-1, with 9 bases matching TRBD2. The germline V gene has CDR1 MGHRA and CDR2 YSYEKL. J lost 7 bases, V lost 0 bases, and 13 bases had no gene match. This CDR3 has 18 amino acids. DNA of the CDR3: TGCGCCAGCAGCCAAGATCCAGGGACAGCGGGAGGTGGGAATGAGCAGTTCTTC. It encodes CASSQDPGTAGGGNEQFF.

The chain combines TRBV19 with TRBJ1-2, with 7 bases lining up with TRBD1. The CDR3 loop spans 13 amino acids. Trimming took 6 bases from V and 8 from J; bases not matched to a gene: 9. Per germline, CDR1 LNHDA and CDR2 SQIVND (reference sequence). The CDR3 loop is CASSEDRVAGYTF. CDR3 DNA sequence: TGTGCCAGTAGCGAAGACAGGGTAGCCGGCTACACCTTC.